The sequence of this T cell receptor beta chain was determined in a study of monozygotic twins with inflammatory bowel disease. The CDR3 is 14 amino acids. Reprocessing the 5' RACE reads, TCRdb reports a single entry for every CDR3 protein and omits DNA. The sample table sets out 310,000 or so distinct CDR3 sequences. The clonotype was recovered from a human donor with ulcerative colitis or Crohn's disease, or a healthy co-twin of an affected twin (not recorded which). This chain links TRBV12-3 or TRBV12-4 with TRBJ2-7. The sample was blood. The CDR3 here is CASMIGDFGGEQYF.